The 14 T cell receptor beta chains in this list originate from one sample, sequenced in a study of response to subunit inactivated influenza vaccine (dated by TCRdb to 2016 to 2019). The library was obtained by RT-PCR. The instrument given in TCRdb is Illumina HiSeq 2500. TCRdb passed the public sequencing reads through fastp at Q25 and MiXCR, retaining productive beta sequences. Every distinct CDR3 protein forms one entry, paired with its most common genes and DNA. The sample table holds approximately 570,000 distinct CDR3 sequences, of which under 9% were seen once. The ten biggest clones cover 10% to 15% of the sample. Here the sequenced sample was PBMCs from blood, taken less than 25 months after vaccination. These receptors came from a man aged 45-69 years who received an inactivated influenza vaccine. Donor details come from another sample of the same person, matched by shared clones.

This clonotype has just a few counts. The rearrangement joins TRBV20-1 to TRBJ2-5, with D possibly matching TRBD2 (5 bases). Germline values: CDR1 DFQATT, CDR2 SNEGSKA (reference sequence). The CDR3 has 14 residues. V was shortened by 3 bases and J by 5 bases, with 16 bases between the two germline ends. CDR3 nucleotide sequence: TGCAGTGCTAGCCAGCGGACCCTTGGGGAGACCCAGTACTTC. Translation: CSASQRTLGETQYF.

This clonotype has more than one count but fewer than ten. As DNA, the CDR3 is TGTGCCAGTAAAGGGGGGGGATCCTCCTACAATGAGCAGTTCTTC. Its translation: CASKGGGSSYNEQFF. The rearrangement uses TRBV19 and TRBJ2-1, with a weak D call TRBD2 (7 bases). Trimming shortened V by 7 bases and J by 0 bases, and 13 bases separated the two germline ends. Germline loops: CDR1 LNHDA, CDR2 SQIVND (reference sequence). The CDR3 is 15 amino acids.

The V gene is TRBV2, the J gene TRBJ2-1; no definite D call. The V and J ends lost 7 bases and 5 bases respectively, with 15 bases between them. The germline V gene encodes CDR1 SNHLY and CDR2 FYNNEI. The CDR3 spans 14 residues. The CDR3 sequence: CASNSRLGNNEQFF. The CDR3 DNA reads TGTGCCAGCAATTCGAGGCTAGGAAACAATGAGCAGTTCTTC.

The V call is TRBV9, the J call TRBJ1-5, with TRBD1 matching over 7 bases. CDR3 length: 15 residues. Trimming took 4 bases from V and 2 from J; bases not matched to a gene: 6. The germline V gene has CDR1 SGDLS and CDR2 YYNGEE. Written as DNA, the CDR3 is TGTGCCAGCAGCAAAGGGGGGACAGGCAATCAGCCCCAGCATTTT. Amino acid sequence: CASSKGGTGNQPQHF.

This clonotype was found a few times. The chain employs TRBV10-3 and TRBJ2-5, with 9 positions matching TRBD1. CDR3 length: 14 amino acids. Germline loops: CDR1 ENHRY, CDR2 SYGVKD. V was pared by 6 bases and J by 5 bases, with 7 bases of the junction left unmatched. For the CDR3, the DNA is TGTGCCATCAGCGCTACAGGGGGCGGCGAGACCCAGTACTTC. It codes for CAISATGGGETQYF.

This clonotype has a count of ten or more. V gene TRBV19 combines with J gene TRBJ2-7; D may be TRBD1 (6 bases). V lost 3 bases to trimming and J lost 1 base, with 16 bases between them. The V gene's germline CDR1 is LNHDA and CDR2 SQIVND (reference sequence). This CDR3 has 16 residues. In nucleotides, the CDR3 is TGTGCCAGTAGTATCCATCCCTCGAGGGGGTCCTACGAGCAGTACTTC. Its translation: CASSIHPSRGSYEQYF.

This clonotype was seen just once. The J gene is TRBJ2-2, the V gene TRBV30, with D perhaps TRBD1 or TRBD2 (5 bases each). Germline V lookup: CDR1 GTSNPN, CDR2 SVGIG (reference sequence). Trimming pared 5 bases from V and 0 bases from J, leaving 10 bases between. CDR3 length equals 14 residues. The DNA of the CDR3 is TGTGCCTGGGCCCCGGGACCGAACACCGGGGAGCTGTTTTTT. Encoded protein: CAWAPGPNTGELFF. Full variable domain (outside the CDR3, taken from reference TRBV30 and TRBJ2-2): SQTIHQWPATLVQPVGSPLSLECTVEGTSNPNLYWYRQAAGRGLQLLFYSVGIGQISSEVPQNLSASRPQDRQFILSSKKLLLSDSGFYLCAWAPGPNTGELFFGEGSRLTVL.

The CDR3 here is CASSPLRDREETQYF. The DNA of the CDR3 is TGTGCCAGCAGCCCCCTCCGGGACAGGGAAGAGACCCAGTACTTC. This chain joins TRBV5-6 and TRBJ2-5; 9 bases map to TRBD1. V trimming: 4 bases; J trimming: 3 bases; junction bases outside the gene matches: 7. The germline CDR1 and CDR2 sequences are SGHDT and YYEEEE. This CDR3 spans 15 amino acids. Looking up the rest from reference TRBV5-6 and TRBJ2-5 gives the full variable domain: DAGVTQSPTHLIKTRGQQVTLRCSPKSGHDTVSWYQQALGQGPQFIFQYYEEEERQRGNFPDRFSGHQFPNYSSELNVNALLLGDSALYLCASSPLRDREETQYFGPGTRLLVL.

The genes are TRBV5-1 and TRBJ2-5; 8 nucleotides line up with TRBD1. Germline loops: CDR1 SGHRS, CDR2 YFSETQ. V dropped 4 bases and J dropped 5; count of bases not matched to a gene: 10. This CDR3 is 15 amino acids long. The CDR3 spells CASSPGQGALETQYF. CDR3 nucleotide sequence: TGCGCCAGCAGCCCTGGGCAGGGGGCCCTGGAGACCCAGTACTTC.

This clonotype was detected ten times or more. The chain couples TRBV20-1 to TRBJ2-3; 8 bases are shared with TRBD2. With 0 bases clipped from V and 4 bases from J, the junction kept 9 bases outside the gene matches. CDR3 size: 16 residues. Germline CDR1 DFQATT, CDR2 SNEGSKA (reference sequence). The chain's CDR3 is CSARDPVGTRPDTQYF. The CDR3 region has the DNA TGCAGTGCTAGAGACCCGGTCGGGACTAGGCCAGATACGCAGTATTTT.

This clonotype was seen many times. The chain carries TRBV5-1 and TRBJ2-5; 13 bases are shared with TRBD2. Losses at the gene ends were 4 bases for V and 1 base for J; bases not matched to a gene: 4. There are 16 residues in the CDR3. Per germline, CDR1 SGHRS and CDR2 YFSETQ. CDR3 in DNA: TGCGCCAGCAGCCAGGGACTAGCGGGAACCCAAGAGACCCAGTACTTC. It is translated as CASSQGLAGTQETQYF.

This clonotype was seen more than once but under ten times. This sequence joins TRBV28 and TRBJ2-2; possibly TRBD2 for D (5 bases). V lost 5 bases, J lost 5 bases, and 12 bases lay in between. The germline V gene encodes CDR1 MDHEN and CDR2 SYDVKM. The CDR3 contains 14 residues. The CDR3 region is CASSPGRGTGELFF. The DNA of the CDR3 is TGTGCCAGCAGTCCGGGTCGAGGGACCGGGGAGCTGTTTTTT.

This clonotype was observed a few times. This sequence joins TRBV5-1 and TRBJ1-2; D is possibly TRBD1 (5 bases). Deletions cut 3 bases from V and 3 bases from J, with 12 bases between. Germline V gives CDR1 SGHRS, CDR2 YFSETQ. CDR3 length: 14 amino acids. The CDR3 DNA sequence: TGCGCCAGCAGCTCTCAGGGTACCGACTATGGCTACACCTTC. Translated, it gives CASSSQGTDYGYTF.

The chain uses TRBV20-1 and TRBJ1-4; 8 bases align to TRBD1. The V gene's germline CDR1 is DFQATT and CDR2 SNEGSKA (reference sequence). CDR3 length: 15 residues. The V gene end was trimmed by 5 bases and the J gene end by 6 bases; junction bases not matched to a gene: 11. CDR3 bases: TGCAGTGCTCCTAGGGTGCAGGGGGCATATGAAAAACTGTTTTTT. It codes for CSAPRVQGAYEKLFF.